The rows below give T cell receptor beta chains drawn from one sample of a study of blood T cells in healthy people across ages. Each CDR3 protein is one row after TCRdb ran MiXCR on the 5' RACE reads. The sample yields some 550,000 distinct CDR3 sequences, roughly 48% seen once. What was sequenced was blood. The origin of the receptors is a man of 80 years or more in good health. CDR3s include the opening cysteine and the closing phenylalanine or tryptophan. Fields, in order: V gene, J gene, D gene, clone size, CDR3 DNA, CDR3 protein. A D gene is named only where the DNA matches it firmly. The listing skips clone size in some rows; elsewhere it reads once, few, many or a size class.

TRBV20-1	TRBJ2-1	-	-	TGCAGTGCTAGAGATCCTGGGGGAACCTACAATGAGCAGTTCTTC	CSARDPGGTYNEQFF
TRBV6-5	TRBJ1-2	-	-	TGTGCCAGCAGTTACTCGAGCAGGGACTATGGCTACACCTTC	CASSYSSRDYGYTF
TRBV28	TRBJ1-2	-	-	TGTGCCAGCAGTTTGCGTCGATCTAACTATGGCTACACCTTC	CASSLRRSNYGYTF
TRBV5-1	TRBJ2-1	TRBD2	-	TGCGCCAGCAGCCGACTAGCGGGGGGGCTCTCCTACAATGAGCAGTTCTTC	CASSRLAGGLSYNEQFF
TRBV6-2/TRBV6-3	TRBJ2-7	-	many	TGTGCCAGCCCGTCTAACTACGAGCAGTACTTC	CASPSNYEQYF
TRBV6-5	TRBJ1-6	-	many	TGTGCCAGCACACAGGGAATGGGCGGGTCACCCCTCCACTTT	CASTQGMGGSPLHF
TRBV11-2	TRBJ2-3	-	few	TGTGCCAGCAGCTTGCCCGCTCCACCGTCGAGTGTCGGGATGAGCACAGATACGCAGTATTTT	CASSLPAPPSSVGMSTDTQYF
TRBV27	TRBJ1-6	TRBD1	-	TGTGCCAGCAGCCGACGAGCCGGGACAGGGGTCCCGTCCTATAATTCACCCCTCCACTTT	CASSRRAGTGVPSYNSPLHF
TRBV12-3/TRBV12-4	TRBJ2-5	-	-	TGTGCCAGCACCTCTCTCAGGTTGCAAGAGACCCAGTACTTC	CASTSLRLQETQYF
TRBV7-2	TRBJ2-1	TRBD2	-	TGTGCCAGCAGCAGTAGCGGGGTCAGCTCCTACAATGAGCAGTTCTTC	CASSSSGVSSYNEQFF
TRBV28	TRBJ2-7	TRBD1	-	TGTGCCAGCAGTTTTTCGCCGGACAGGGCCTACGAGCAGTACTTC	CASSFSPDRAYEQYF
TRBV20-1	TRBJ2-3	TRBD1	once	TGCAGTGCTAGGGATGCAGACAGGGCCACAGATACGCAGTATTTT	CSARDADRATDTQYF
TRBV12-3/TRBV12-4	TRBJ2-7	-	-	TGTGCCAGCAGTGCTACAGGGTTAACCTACGAGCAGTACTTC	CASSATGLTYEQYF
TRBV4-2	TRBJ1-2	-	-	TGTGCCAGCGCTCCTGGACTGAACTATGGCTACACCTTC	CASAPGLNYGYTF
TRBV4-3	TRBJ2-3	-	-	TGCGCCAGCAGCCAAGACCCGGGGAGGAAAGATACGCAGTATTTT	CASSQDPGRKDTQYF
TRBV20-1	TRBJ2-1	TRBD2	-	TGCAGTGCTAGAGCTCCTAGCGGGAGCAATGAGCAGTTCTTC	CSARAPSGSNEQFF
TRBV20-1	TRBJ2-1	TRBD2	-	TGCAGTGCTAGGATTAGCGGGAGGCGTAATGAGCAGTTCTTC	CSARISGRRNEQFF
TRBV28	TRBJ2-7	TRBD2	-	TGTGCCAGCAGGAGCGGGGAAACCTACGAGCAGTACTTC	CASRSGETYEQYF
TRBV2	TRBJ2-1	-	-	TGTGCCAGCGCGAAGGAACAGGACTCCTACAATGAGCAGTTCTTC	CASAKEQDSYNEQFF
TRBV20-1	TRBJ2-1	-	once	TGCAGTGACACAGGCTTGGCCGACTACCCTTCCGATGAGCAGTTCTTC	CSDTGLADYPSDEQFF
TRBV6-1	TRBJ2-7	TRBD1	few	TGTGCCAGCAGCACCGACAGGGGGCTCGGGAGCTCCTACAATGAGCAGTACTTC	CASSTDRGLGSSYNEQYF
TRBV27	TRBJ2-7	TRBD2	-	TGTGCCAGCAGTCCTATTGGGAGGACTAGCTCCAATGAGCAGTACTTC	CASSPIGRTSSNEQYF
TRBV6-5	TRBJ2-1	TRBD2	few	TGTGCCAGCAGTTACTCGGATCGCGGGAGTTCCTACAATGAGCAGTTCTTC	CASSYSDRGSSYNEQFF
TRBV12-3/TRBV12-4	TRBJ2-7	-	few	TGTGCCAGCAGTTTTAGGTACGAGCAGTACTTC	CASSFRYEQYF
TRBV6-5	TRBJ2-1	-	-	TGTGCCGGCAGTTACCGGAGCTTTGGGTGCAAGGAGCAGTTCTTC	CAGSYRSFGCKEQFF
TRBV6-5	TRBJ1-1	TRBD1	few	TGTGCCAGCAGTTATGGGGGGACAGGGGGTGAAGCTTTCTTT	CASSYGGTGGEAFF
TRBV6-2/TRBV6-3	TRBJ2-7	-	-	TGTGCCAGCAGCCGTACCCGCGAGCAGTACTTC	CASSRTREQYF
TRBV7-9	TRBJ2-7	TRBD2	once	TGTGCCAGCAGCTTAGCTAGACTAGCGGGGCCCTACGAGCAGTACTTC	CASSLARLAGPYEQYF
TRBV7-9	TRBJ2-3	-	few	TGTGCCAGCAGTCCGCATAGGACAGCGAGGGATACGCAGTATTTT	CASSPHRTARDTQYF
TRBV7-9	TRBJ2-5	-	-	TGTGCCAGCAGCACCTTGGGAGAGACCCAGTACTTC	CASSTLGETQYF
TRBV7-9	TRBJ2-2	-	-	TGTGCCAGCAGCTTGGTTAGTCCTGAGCTGTTTTTT	CASSLVSPELFF
TRBV9	TRBJ2-7	TRBD1	few	TGTGCCAGCAGCGTTAGCCCGGGACAGTCCTACGAGCAGTACTTC	CASSVSPGQSYEQYF
TRBV12-3/TRBV12-4	TRBJ2-5	TRBD2	-	TGTGCCAGCAGTTACGGGGGGACCCGTGAGACCCAGTACTTC	CASSYGGTRETQYF
TRBV10-3	TRBJ2-3	-	-	TGTGCCATCAGTGAGTCGAGGGGATGGGGCACAGATACGCGGTATTTT	CAISESRGWGTDTRYF
TRBV9	TRBJ1-1	TRBD1	-	TGTGCCAGCAGCCATTCCGGGACAGGTGAAGCTTTCTTT	CASSHSGTGEAFF
TRBV5-1	TRBJ2-1	TRBD1	-	TGCGCCAGCAGCATCCTACCCCCGGGACAGGGTTCCAATGAGCAGTTCTTC	CASSILPPGQGSNEQFF
TRBV4-2	TRBJ2-5	-	once	TGTGCCAGCAGCCAAGATAAGAAGGGGTATACTGAGCAGTACTTC	CASSQDKKGYTEQYF
TRBV6-5	TRBJ2-7	-	-	TGTGCCAGCAGCTACAGGGACCTCTGGTTGGTTTACGAGCAGTACTTC	CASSYRDLWLVYEQYF
TRBV24-1	TRBJ2-1	TRBD1	-	TGTGCCACCAGTGTGAGGGGGACAGGGGTTCACAATGAGCAGTTCTTC	CATSVRGTGVHNEQFF
TRBV14	TRBJ1-2	-	-	TGTGCCAGCAGCCAAGGCGACAGTTCCGACACCTTC	CASSQGDSSDTF
TRBV4-3	TRBJ2-7	-	once	TGCGCCAGCAGCCAAGGCTCGGCTGCGTACGAGCAGTACTTC	CASSQGSAAYEQYF
TRBV12-3/TRBV12-4	TRBJ1-1	TRBD1	-	TGCGCCAGCAGCTTGTCGGGACAGGGGCGGGCTGAAGCTTTCTTT	CASSLSGQGRAEAFF
TRBV5-1	TRBJ2-2	-	-	TGCGCCAGCAGCTTGGGGACTACTTGGGCCGGGGAGCTGTTTTTT	CASSLGTTWAGELFF
TRBV5-1	TRBJ2-3	TRBD2	-	TGCGCCAGCAGCTGGGGACTAGCGGGAGTTCCAGATACGCAGTATTTT	CASSWGLAGVPDTQYF
TRBV20-1	TRBJ2-1	-	-	TGCAGTGCTAAAACTAACCCCAATGAGCAGTTCTTC	CSAKTNPNEQFF
TRBV20-1	TRBJ2-3	-	-	TGCAGTGCTCAGGGGGAAGGGGGGAGGACAGATACGCAGTATTTT	CSAQGEGGRTDTQYF
TRBV6-5	TRBJ2-5	TRBD2	many	TGTGCCAGCAGTCAGCCTGGGGGGGACCAAGAGACCCAGTACTTC	CASSQPGGDQETQYF
TRBV5-4	TRBJ1-2	TRBD1	-	TGTGCCAGCAGTTGGGACAGAGGATACTATGGCTACACCTTC	CASSWDRGYYGYTF
TRBV4-1	TRBJ1-1	-	-	TGCGCCAGCGGTCCACAGGTGAGGAGCACTGAAGCTTTCTTT	CASGPQVRSTEAFF